This T cell receptor beta chain was sequenced during a study of T cell repertoires in cytomegalovirus infection (dated by TCRdb to between 2018 and 2021). With respect to the entire study: Because public TCR beta signatures pointed to carriage of CMV infection together with the matching HLA type, the HLA type of each donor mattered for the analysis.

Results and caveats for the whole study, not just this receptor: Carriers of CMV infection plus the relevant HLA type were discriminated by the cumulative frequency of public TCR beta family members in the study cohort and in an independent approximately 340-donor cohort. The ex vivo response was dominated by HLA-C-restricted CMV-specific TCR beta clonotypes, and the single most frequent clonotype in two of eight donors was supplied by these HLA-C-restricted clonotypes.

This clonotype was recorded many times. Its recognized antigen is unknown. There are no base qualities to consult, and no much larger clone falls within one base. Sequencing instrument: Illumina HiSeq 1500. Using fastp trimming at Q25 and MiXCR clonotype assembly, TCRdb reanalyzed the public sequencing data and kept in-frame beta chains. Identical CDR3 protein sequences are pooled into one entry, listed with their most common genes and DNA. This sample gives fewer than 200,000 distinct CDR3 sequences in total; 13% to 15% of them show up just once. The ten largest clones capture roughly a quarter of the sample. The CDR3 measures 13 amino acids from cysteine to phenylalanine. Solely the CDR3 DNA is kept, with 39 bases framed from the first base. The trim is 1 base for V and 5 bases for J, with a gap of 11 bases between the germline ends. CDR1 DFQATT and CDR2 SNEGSKA were looked up in the germline V gene (reference sequence).

The sequenced material came from PBMCs. The rearranged segments are TRBV20-1 and TRBJ2-5; the D segment is perhaps TRBD1 or TRBD2, each sharing 5 matched bases. This receptor was obtained from a human donor in good health (CMV status not recorded). Some clones in this sample may be carry-over from other donors' samples. The CDR3 reads CSARVGGLETQYF. The DNA is as follows: TGCAGTGCTAGAGTTGGGGGTTTGGAGACCCAGTACTTC.